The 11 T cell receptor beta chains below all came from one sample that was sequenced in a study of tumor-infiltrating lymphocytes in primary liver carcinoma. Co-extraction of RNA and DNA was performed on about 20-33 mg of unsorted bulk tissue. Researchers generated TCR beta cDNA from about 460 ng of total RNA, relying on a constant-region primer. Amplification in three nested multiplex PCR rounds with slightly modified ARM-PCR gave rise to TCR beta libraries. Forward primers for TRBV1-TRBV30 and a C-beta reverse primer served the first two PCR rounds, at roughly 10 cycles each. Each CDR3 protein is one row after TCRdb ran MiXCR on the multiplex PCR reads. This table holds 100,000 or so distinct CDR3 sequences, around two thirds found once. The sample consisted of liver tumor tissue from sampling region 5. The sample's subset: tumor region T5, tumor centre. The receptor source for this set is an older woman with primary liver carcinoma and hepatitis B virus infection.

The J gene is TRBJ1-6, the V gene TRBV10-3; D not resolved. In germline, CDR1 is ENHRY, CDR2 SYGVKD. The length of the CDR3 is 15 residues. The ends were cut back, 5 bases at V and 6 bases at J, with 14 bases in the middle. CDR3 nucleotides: TGTGCCATCAGTTTGTCAAGAGGCCTTAATTCACCCCTCCACTTT. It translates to CAISLSRGLNSPLHF.

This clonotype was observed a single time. CDR3 protein: CSVGVPGTDTQYF. The CDR3 DNA is TGCAGCGTTGGGGTCCCCGGCACAGATACGCAGTATTTT. The chain links TRBV29-1 to TRBJ2-3; D gene ambiguous. Germline CDR1 SQVTM, CDR2 ANQGSEA. The CDR3 consists of 13 residues. V was shortened by 4 bases and J by 1 base, with 9 bases between the two germline ends.

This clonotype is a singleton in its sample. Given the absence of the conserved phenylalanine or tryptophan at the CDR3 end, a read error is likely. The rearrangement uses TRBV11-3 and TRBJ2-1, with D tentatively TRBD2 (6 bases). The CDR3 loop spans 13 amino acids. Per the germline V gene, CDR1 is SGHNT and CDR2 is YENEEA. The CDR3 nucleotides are TGTGCCGGCAGTGTCGGGGGCTACAATGAGCAGTTCATC. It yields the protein CAGSVGGYNEQFI.

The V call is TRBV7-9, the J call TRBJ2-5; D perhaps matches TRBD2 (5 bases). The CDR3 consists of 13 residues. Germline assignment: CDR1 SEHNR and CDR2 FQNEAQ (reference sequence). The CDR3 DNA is TGTGTCATCAGCCCAAGGGAGAGTGAGACCCAGTACTTC. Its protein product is CVISPRESETQYF.

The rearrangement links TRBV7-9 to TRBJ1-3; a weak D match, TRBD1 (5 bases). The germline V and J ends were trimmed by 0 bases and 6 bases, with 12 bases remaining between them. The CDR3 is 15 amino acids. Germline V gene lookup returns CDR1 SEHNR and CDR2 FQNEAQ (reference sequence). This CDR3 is CASSLAGAAENTIYF. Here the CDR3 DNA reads TGTGCCAGCAGCTTAGCAGGGGCGGCTGAAAACACCATATATTTT.

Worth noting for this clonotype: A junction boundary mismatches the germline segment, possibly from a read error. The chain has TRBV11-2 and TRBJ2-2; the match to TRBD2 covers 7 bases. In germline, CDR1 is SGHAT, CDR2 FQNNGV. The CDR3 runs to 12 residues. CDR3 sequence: CVSNFWGGGLFF. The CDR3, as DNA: TGTGTCAGCAACTTCTGGGGCGGGGGGCTGTTTTTT.

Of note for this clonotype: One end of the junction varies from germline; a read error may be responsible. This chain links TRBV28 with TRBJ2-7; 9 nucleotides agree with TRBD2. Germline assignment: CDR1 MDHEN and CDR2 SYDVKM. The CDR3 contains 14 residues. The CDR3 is CTSSLAGVYYEQYF. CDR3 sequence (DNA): TGTACCAGCAGTTTAGCGGGAGTGTATTACGAGCAGTACTTC.

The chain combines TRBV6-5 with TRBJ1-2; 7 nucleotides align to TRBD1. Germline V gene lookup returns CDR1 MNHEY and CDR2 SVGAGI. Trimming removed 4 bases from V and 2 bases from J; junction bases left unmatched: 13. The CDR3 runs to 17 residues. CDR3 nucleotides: TGTGCCAGCAGTTCCGCGAGGGGGCAGGCTCTAAACTATGGCTACACCTTC. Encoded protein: CASSSARGQALNYGYTF.

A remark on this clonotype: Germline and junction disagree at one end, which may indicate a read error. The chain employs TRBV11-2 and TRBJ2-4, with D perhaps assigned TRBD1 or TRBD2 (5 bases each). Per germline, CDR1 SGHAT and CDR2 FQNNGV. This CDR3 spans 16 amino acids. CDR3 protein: CASSSAGIGVQNIKYF. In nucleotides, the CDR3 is TGTGCCAGCAGCTCCGCCGGGATAGGGGTTCAAAACATTAAGTACTTC.

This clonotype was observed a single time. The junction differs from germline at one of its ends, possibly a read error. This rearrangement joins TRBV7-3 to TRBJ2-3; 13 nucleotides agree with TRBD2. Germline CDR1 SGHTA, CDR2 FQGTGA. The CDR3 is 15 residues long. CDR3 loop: CPSSRTSGRADTQYF. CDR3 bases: TGTCCCAGCAGCCGGACTAGCGGGAGAGCAGATACGCAGTATTTT.

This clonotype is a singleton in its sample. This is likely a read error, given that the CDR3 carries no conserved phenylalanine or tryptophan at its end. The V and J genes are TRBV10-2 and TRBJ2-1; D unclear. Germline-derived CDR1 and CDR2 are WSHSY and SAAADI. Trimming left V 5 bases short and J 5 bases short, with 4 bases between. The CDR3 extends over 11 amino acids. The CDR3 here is CASSSHNEQFL. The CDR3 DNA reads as TGCGCCAGCAGTTCGCACAATGAGCAGTTCCTC.